This T cell receptor (beta chain) is from a study of regulatory T cells in long-lasting Graves disease. Germline-derived CDR1 and CDR2 are SGHKS and YYEKEE (reference sequence). The V end was cut by 0 bases, the J end by 4 bases, with 19 bases between. CDR3 length: 17 amino acids. HTBI primers from iRepertoire and Arm-PCR of CDR3 regions yielded the TCR beta libraries. TCRdb reprocessed the multiplex PCR reads via MiXCR and lists one record per CDR3 protein. The data contain roughly 360,000 distinct CDR3 sequences, around 11% of them singletons. This clonotype was picked up many times. Time point in this sample: newly diagnosed GD, antithyroid drugs for less than 3 months. From RNA extracted from PBMCs, the TCR library was made. The same sample was also studied in work on T cells in Graves' hyperthyroidism and ophthalmopathy.

The origin of this receptor is a woman aged 18-35 years with Graves disease. The sample in question was peripheral blood mononuclear cells (PBMCs), obtained at new diagnosis, from a patient treated with antithyroid drugs. The chain recombines TRBV5-5 with TRBJ2-5; the D gene is possibly TRBD1 (5 bases). DNA for the CDR3: TGTGCCAGCAGCTTGGGGTGGACGACCAGGGTCGGAGAGACCCAGTACTTC. As protein: CASSLGWTTRVGETQYF.